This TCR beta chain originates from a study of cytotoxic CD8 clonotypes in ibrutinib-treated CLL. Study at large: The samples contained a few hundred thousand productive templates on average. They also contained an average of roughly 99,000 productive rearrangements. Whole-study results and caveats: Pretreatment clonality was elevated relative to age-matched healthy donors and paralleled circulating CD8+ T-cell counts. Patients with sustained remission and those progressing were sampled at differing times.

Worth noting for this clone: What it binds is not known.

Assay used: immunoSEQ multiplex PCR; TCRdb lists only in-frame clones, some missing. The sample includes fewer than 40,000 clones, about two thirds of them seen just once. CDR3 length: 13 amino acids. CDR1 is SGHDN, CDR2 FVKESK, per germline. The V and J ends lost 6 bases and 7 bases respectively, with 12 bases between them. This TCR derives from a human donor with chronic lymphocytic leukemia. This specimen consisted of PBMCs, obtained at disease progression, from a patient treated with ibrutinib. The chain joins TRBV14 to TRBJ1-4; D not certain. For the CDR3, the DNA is TGTGCCAGCAGACCGCGGGGAGGTGAAAAACTGTTTTTT. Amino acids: CASRPRGGEKLFF.